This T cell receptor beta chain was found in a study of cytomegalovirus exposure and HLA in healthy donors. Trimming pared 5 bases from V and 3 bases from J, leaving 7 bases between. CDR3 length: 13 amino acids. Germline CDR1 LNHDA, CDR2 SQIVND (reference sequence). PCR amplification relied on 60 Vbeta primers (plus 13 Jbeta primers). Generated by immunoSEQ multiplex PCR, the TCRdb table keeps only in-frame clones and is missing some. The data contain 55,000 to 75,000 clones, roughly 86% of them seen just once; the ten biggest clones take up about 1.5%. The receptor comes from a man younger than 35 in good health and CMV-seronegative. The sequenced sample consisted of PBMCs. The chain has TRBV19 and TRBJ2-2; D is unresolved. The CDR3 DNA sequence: TGTGCCAGTAGTTCCACTGACACCGGGGAGCTGTTTTTT. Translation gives CASSSTDTGELFF.